Presented here are 12 T cell receptor beta chains from one specimen sequenced in a study of OX40 agonist ivuxolimab in advanced cancers. The protocol was immunoSEQ multiplex PCR, while the TCRdb copy is restricted to in-frame clones and leaves out a portion. This table has tens of thousands of clones, roughly 88% appearing once. The specimen comprised CD4+ or CD8+ T cells sorted from blood, sampled in a trial of the OX40 agonist ivuxolimab. These receptors originate from an adult with an advanced solid tumor such as melanoma, head and neck, liver or kidney cancer.

The chain combines TRBV5-1 with TRBJ1-1; D unclear. The CDR3 is 13 residues long. Looked up from germline, CDR1 is SGHRS and CDR2 is YFSETQ. Trimming cost V 7 bases and J 0 bases, with 10 bases left between them. The CDR3 loop reads CASRLEVNTEAFF. The CDR3 coding sequence is TGCGCCAGCCGCCTTGAGGTGAACACTGAAGCTTTCTTT. Combining the CDR3 with reference TRBV5-1 and TRBJ1-1 gives the whole variable domain KAGVTQTPRYLIKTRGQQVTLSCSPISGHRSVSWYQQTPGQGLQFLFEYFSETQRNKGNFPGRFSGRQFSNSRSEMNVSTLELGDSALYLCASRLEVNTEAFFGQGTRLTVV.

The CDR3 spells CASSPQWMNTEAFF. CDR3 bases: TGTGCCAGCAGCCCACAGTGGATGAACACTGAAGCTTTCTTT. This sequence joins TRBV7-9 and TRBJ1-1; D unclear. CDR3 length equals 14 residues. Germline CDR1 SEHNR, CDR2 FQNEAQ (reference sequence). The ends were cut back, 5 bases at V and 0 bases at J, with 10 bases in the middle.

This clone was counted a few times. This chain links TRBV7-6 with TRBJ2-5, with D possibly matching TRBD2 (6 bases). Deletions cut 1 base from V and 5 bases from J, with 17 bases between. Germline V gene lookup returns CDR1 SGHVS and CDR2 FNYEAQ. The CDR3 covers 16 residues. CDR3 DNA sequence: TGTGCCAGCAGCTTAGTAGGAACGGGAGCTGGGGAGACCCAGTACTTC. It translates to CASSLVGTGAGETQYF.

The CDR3 is CASKGLGSTEAFF. CDR3 nucleotides: TGTGCCAGCAAAGGTTTGGGAAGCACTGAAGCTTTCTTT. The chain recombines TRBV6-5 with TRBJ1-1; D remains unclear. V gave up 7 bases and J gave up 4 bases, with 13 bases separating them. This CDR3 is built from 13 residues. Germline V gives CDR1 MNHEY, CDR2 SVGAGI.

The genes are TRBV19 and TRBJ1-1; TRBD1 matches at 11 bases. The CDR3 sequence is 15 residues long. With 4 bases clipped from V and 3 bases from J, the junction kept 4 bases outside the gene matches. The germline V gene encodes CDR1 LNHDA and CDR2 SQIVND (reference sequence). CDR3 region: CASSNRDRGDTEAFF. For the CDR3, the DNA is TGTGCCAGTAGTAACCGGGACAGGGGGGACACTGAAGCTTTCTTT.

This rearrangement joins TRBV6-4 to TRBJ2-6; D is ambiguous. V lost 5 bases and J lost 5, with 25 bases in between. Germline loops: CDR1 MRHNA, CDR2 SNTAGT. This CDR3 has 19 residues. CDR3 DNA sequence: TGTGCCAGCAGTTTTTGTCCCACAGCAGACAAAAGTCGGGCCAACGTCCTGACTTTC. It encodes CASSFCPTADKSRANVLTF.

There are a few counts of this clone. V is TRBV5-1 and J is TRBJ1-2; no clear D gene. V was pared by 0 bases and J by 4 bases, with 16 bases between. Germline V lookup: CDR1 SGHRS, CDR2 YFSETQ. The CDR3 is 16 residues long. The DNA of the CDR3 is TGCGCCAGCAGCTTGGAGTCTACTACTAGAGGCTATGGCTACACCTTC. Translating it yields CASSLESTTRGYGYTF.

The chain couples TRBV5-1 to TRBJ2-6; 12 nucleotides align to TRBD1. The junction had 4 bases not matched to a gene; V was cut back by 5 bases and J by 4 bases. From germline, CDR1 is SGHRS and CDR2 YFSETQ. This CDR3 spans 16 amino acids. The CDR3 loop reads CASRRDRGLGANVLTF. DNA of the CDR3: TGCGCCAGCAGGAGGGACAGGGGGCTCGGGGCCAACGTCCTGACTTTC. The whole variable domain, filled in from reference TRBV5-1 and TRBJ2-6, reads KAGVTQTPRYLIKTRGQQVTLSCSPISGHRSVSWYQQTPGQGLQFLFEYFSETQRNKGNFPGRFSGRQFSNSRSEMNVSTLELGDSALYLCASRRDRGLGANVLTFGAGSRLTVL.

In this sample, this clone turned up once. Here the CDR3 reads CASGTLGGQYF. The CDR3 DNA is TGTGCCAGCGGGACACTCGGGGGGCAGTACTTC. The rearrangement links TRBV28 to TRBJ2-7; D may be TRBD1 or TRBD2 (6 bases each). There are 11 residues in the CDR3. Between the trimmed V and J ends, which lost 8 bases and 9 bases, there was a span of 14 bases. In germline, CDR1 is MDHEN, CDR2 SYDVKM.

In this sample, this clone turned up a few times. The genes are TRBV7-8 and TRBJ2-1; 12 positions match TRBD2. CDR3 length: 20 residues. CDR1 SGHVS and CDR2 FQNEAQ come from the germline V gene. The V gene end was trimmed by 2 bases and the J gene end by 4 bases; junction bases not matched to a gene: 15. CDR3 nucleotides: TGTGCCAGCAGCTTAAAAGGAGGGCTAGCGGGAGGGGATATTTACAATGAGCAGTTCTTC. Its translation: CASSLKGGLAGGDIYNEQFF.

J is TRBJ1-2 and V is TRBV27, with 9 nucleotides matching TRBD1. V trimming: 7 bases; J trimming: 3 bases; junction bases outside the gene matches: 3. The CDR3 has 13 amino acids. CDR1 MNHEY and CDR2 SMNVEV come from the germline V gene (reference sequence). The CDR3, as DNA: TGTGCCAGCATGACAGGGGGAGACTATGGCTACACCTTC. It specifies CASMTGGDYGYTF.

This chain uses TRBV19 with TRBJ2-2; D is perhaps TRBD2 (6 bases). This CDR3 has 16 amino acids. V gave up 3 bases and J gave up 0 bases, with 11 bases separating them. Germline values: CDR1 LNHDA, CDR2 SQIVND (reference sequence). CDR3 protein: CASSIKRGTNTGELFF. The CDR3 coding sequence is TGTGCCAGTAGTATTAAACGGGGGACGAACACCGGGGAGCTGTTTTTT.